This entry is about one TCR beta chain. The CDR3 consists of 14 residues. The V gene end was trimmed by 5 bases and the J gene end by 5 bases; junction bases not matched to a gene: 6. CDR1 and CDR2 from the germline V gene are PRHDT and FYEKMQ (reference sequence). This entry comes from a study of T cell changes during pregnancy in multiple sclerosis. Repertoires were generated with immunoSEQ multiplex PCR, while TCRdb's copy carries only in-frame clones and drops some. The data contain approximately 32,000 clones, over 85% of them seen just once; the ten biggest clones take up approximately 5.4%. The sample here was CD8+ T cells from peripheral blood mononuclear cells, taken in the first trimester of pregnancy. The sequence was obtained from a female donor with multiple sclerosis, enrolled in a pregnancy study. The rearrangement joins TRBV13 to TRBJ2-1; 7 positions match TRBD1. This CDR3 is CASSPGTVNNEQFF. The CDR3 DNA sequence: TGTGCCAGCAGCCCCGGGACAGTTAACAATGAGCAGTTCTTC. The full variable domain, with the rest looked up from reference TRBV13 and TRBJ2-1, is AAGVIQSPRHLIKEKRETATLKCYPIPRHDTVYWYQQGPGQDPQFLISFYEKMQSDKGSIPDRFSAQQFSDYHSELNMSSLELGDSALYFCASSPGTVNNEQFFGPGTRLTVL.